This record covers a single T cell receptor beta chain. As handled by the study authors: Estimation of nucleated cell counts relied on the amplification of reference gene primers. Sequencing used immunoSEQ multiplex PCR; TCRdb keeps in-frame clones, though not all of them. That table is the source of V, J and clone size, and D and trimming were worked out from the DNA. The sample holds over 450,000 clones, roughly 91% seen once. CDR1 SNHLY and CDR2 FYNNEI come from the germline V gene. V lost 1 base, J lost 14 bases, and 11 bases lay in between. The CDR3 loop spans 12 amino acids. These data originate in a study of blood T cell repertoires in COVID-19. Turning to the study itself: T cells, B-cell-depleted T cells, or PBMCs supplied cDNA or gDNA.

Seattle's cohort entered during active infection and was followed longitudinally. This chain uses TRBV2 with TRBJ1-4, with D possibly being TRBD1 (5 bases). The origin of this receptor is a woman aged 45-65 years with COVID-19, enrolled during active disease. Sequencing input: peripheral blood. The DNA for the CDR3 is TGTGCCAGCAGTGAAGGCGGGGGTAGGCTGTTTTTT. It yields the protein CASSEGGGRLFF.